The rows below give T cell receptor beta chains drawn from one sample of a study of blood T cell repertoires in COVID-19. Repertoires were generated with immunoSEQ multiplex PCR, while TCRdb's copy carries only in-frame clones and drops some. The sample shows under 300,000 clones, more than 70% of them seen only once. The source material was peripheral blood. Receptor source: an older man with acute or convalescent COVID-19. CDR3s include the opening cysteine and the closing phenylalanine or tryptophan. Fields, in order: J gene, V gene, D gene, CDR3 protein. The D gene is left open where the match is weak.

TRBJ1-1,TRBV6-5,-,CASSYSSSGNTEAFF
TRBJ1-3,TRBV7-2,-,CASRQDSGNTIYF
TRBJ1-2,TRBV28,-,CASSLKGSGGYTF
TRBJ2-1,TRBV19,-,CASYGGLLNNEQFF
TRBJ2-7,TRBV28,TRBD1,CASSLGPTGAYF
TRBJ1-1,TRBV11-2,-,CASSWKPGTEAFF
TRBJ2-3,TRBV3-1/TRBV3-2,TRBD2,CASRPAGGQGADTQYF
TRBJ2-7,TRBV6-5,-,CASSYSMAGQSYEQYF
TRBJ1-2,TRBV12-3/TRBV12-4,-,CASTRDGYGYTF
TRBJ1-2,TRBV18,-,CASSPGQTFYGYTF
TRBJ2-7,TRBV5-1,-,CASSLARGVEQYF
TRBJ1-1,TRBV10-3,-,CAISSTGIGEAFF
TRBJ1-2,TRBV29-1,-,CSFGQLDNYGYTF
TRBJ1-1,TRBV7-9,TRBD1,CASSSTGGAFF
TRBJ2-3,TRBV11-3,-,CATSARITDTQYF
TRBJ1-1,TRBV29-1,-,CSVGFNRPDTEAFF
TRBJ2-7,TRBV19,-,CASSIMGAHEQYF
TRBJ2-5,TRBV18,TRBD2,CASSPPTSGRGTQYF
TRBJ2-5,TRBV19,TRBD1,CASSLTRQGGETQYF
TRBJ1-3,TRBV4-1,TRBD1,CASSQDLRQGGNTIYF
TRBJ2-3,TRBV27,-,CASSPGGGTVGTDTQYF
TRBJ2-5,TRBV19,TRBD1,CASSSGGRGPQYF
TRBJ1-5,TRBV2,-,CASRFGLDQPQHF
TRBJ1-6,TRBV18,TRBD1,CASSPKKQGTNSPLHF
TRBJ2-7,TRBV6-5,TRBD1,CASSTGGTYEQYF
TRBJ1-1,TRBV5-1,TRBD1,CASSRDAGGNTEAFF
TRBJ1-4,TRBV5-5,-,CASSPVNEKLFF
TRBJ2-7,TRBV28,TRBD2,CASTLGLAVSYEQYF
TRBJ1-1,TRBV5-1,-,CASSLQLLPNTEAFF
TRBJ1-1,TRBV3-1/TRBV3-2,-,CASSQTTANTEAFF
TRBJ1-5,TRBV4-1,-,CASSLGRDINQPQHF